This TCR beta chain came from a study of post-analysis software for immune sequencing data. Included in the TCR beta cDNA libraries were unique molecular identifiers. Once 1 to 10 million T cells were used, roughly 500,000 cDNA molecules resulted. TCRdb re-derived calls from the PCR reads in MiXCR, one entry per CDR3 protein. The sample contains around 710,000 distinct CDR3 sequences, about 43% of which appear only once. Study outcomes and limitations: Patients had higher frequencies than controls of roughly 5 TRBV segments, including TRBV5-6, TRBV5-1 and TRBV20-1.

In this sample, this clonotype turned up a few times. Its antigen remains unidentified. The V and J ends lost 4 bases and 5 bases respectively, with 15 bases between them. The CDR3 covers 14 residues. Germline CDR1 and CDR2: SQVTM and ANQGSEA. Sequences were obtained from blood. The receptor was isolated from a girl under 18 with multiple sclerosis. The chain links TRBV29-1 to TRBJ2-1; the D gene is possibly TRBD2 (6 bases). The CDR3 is CSVVTLAHHNEQFF. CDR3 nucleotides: TGCAGCGTTGTGACCCTAGCGCACCACAATGAGCAGTTCTTC.